The present TCR beta chain was sequenced within a study of T cells after somatic rescue of genetic block. Method: immunoSEQ multiplex PCR; TCRdb's copy keeps in-frame clones and lacks some. The table lists about 8,000 clones, approximately 79% of them singletons, with over 25% in the top ten. Trimming took off 4 bases at V and 4 bases at J, with 17 bases between the two ends. CDR1 is MGHRA, CDR2 YSYEKL, per germline. The CDR3 runs to 16 residues. The rearrangement joins TRBV4-1 to TRBJ2-1; perhaps TRBD1 as D (6 bases). The source material was peripheral blood mononuclear cells (PBMCs). The TCR was taken from a boy aged 10-17 years. CDR3 loop: CASSRPPGTRYNEQFF. CDR3 DNA: TGCGCCAGCAGCCGACCCCCCGGGACACGATACAATGAGCAGTTCTTC.